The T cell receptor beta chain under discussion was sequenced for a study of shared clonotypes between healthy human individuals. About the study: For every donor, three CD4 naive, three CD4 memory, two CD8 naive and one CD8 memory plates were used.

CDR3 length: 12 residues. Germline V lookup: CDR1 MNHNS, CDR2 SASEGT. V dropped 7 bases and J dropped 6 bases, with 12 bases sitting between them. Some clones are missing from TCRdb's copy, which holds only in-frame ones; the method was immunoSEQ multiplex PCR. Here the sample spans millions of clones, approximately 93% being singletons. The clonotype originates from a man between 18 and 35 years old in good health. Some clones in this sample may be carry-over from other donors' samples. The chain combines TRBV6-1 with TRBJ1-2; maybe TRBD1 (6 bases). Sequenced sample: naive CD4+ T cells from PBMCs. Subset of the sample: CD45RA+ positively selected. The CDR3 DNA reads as TGTGCCAGCACGAACAGGGCGGATGGCTACACCTTC. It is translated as CASTNRADGYTF.